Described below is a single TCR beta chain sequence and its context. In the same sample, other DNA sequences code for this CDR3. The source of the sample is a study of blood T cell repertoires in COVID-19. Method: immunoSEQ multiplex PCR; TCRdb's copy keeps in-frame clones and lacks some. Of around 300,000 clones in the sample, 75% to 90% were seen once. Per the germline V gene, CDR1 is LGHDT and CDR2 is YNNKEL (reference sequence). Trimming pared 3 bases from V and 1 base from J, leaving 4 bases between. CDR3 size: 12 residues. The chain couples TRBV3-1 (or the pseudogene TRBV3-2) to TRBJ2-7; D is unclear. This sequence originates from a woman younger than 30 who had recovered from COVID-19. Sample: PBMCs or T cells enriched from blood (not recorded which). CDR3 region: CASSQASYEQYF. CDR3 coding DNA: TGTGCCAGCAGCCAGGCATCCTACGAGCAGTACTTC.